This TCR beta chain was obtained from a study of T cell responses to AZD1222 COVID-19 vaccine. Findings and caveats of the study: Baseline antibody screening turned up just a handful of seropositive AZD1222 recipients. Targeting of unmutated variant regions was reportedly seen in nearly half of spike-specific TCRs. The breadth and depth of Spike-specific TCRs increased once two AZD1222 doses had been given.

Details on this clone: The antigen remains undetermined.

Only in-frame clones appear in the TCRdb table, and some are missing; sequencing was by immunoSEQ multiplex PCR. The sample shows about 140,000 clones, roughly 90% of them seen only once. This sample comprised peripheral blood, obtained on day 0 of AZD1222 vaccination. This clonotype was obtained from an adult in good health.

In DNA, the CDR3 is TGTGCCAGCAGTACAGGGCTCACAGATACGCAGTATTTT. Translated: CASSTGLTDTQYF. The V and J genes are TRBV7-2 and TRBJ2-3; a possible D gene is TRBD1 (6 bases). Trimming cost V 6 bases and J 2 bases, with 9 bases left between them. The CDR3 consists of 13 residues. Germline V gene sequence: CDR1 SGHTA, CDR2 FQGNSA.